The 28 T cell receptor beta chains below come from one sample, sequenced in a study of blood T cell repertoires in COVID-19. Assay used: immunoSEQ multiplex PCR; TCRdb lists only in-frame clones, some missing. The sample records some 150,000 clones, 70% to 90% being singletons. The sample comprised PBMCs or T cells enriched from blood (not recorded which). Receptor source: a woman in her 30s with acute COVID-19.

This sequence joins TRBV27 and TRBJ2-7; 14 bases match TRBD2. The CDR3 loop spans 16 amino acids. V trimming: 6 bases; J trimming: 3 bases; junction bases outside the gene matches: 7. The germline CDR1 and CDR2 sequences are MNHEY and SMNVEV (reference sequence). CDR3 coding DNA: TGTGCCAGCAGCAACGCCGGGACTAGCGGGGGCTACGAGCAGTACTTC. Protein sequence: CASSNAGTSGGYEQYF.

The gene calls are TRBV19 and TRBJ1-1; D ambiguous. Between the trimmed V and J ends, which lost 2 bases and 4 bases, there was a span of 11 bases. The CDR3 totals 14 residues. The germline gives CDR1 LNHDA, CDR2 SQIVND (reference sequence). CDR3 sequence reads: CASSITPQTTEAFF. CDR3 coding DNA: TGTGCCAGTAGTATAACCCCACAGACCACTGAAGCTTTCTTT.

The rearrangement joins TRBV28 to TRBJ1-2; the D gene is possibly TRBD1 (6 bases). Germline values: CDR1 MDHEN, CDR2 SYDVKM. The ends were cut back, 10 bases at V and 2 bases at J, with 14 bases in the middle. CDR3 length: 13 residues. This CDR3 is CATRPGANYGYTF. The CDR3 coding sequence is TGTGCCACCCGTCCAGGGGCAAACTATGGCTACACCTTC.

The rearrangement links TRBV5-1 to TRBJ2-1; 11 positions agree with TRBD2. Germline lookup yields CDR1 SGHRS and CDR2 YFSETQ. The CDR3 consists of 16 residues. Unmatched junction bases numbered 3, after V lost 4 bases and J lost 0 bases. As DNA, the CDR3 is TGCGCCAGCAGCGAAACTAGCGGGAGCTCCTACAATGAGCAGTTCTTC. Protein sequence: CASSETSGSSYNEQFF.

The chain couples TRBV7-9 to TRBJ2-1, with a possible D match to TRBD2 (7 bases). The V gene's germline CDR1 is SEHNR and CDR2 FQNEAQ (reference sequence). The CDR3 totals 15 residues. The V end was cut by 0 bases, the J end by 6 bases, with 12 bases between. This chain's CDR3 is CASSLAGGPSNEQFF. The CDR3 coding sequence is TGTGCCAGCAGCTTAGCGGGGGGGCCTTCCAATGAGCAGTTCTTC.

This rearrangement joins TRBV7-2 to TRBJ2-1; TRBD1 matches at 10 bases. Germline assignment: CDR1 SGHTA and CDR2 FQGNSA. The CDR3 spans 13 residues. Unmatched junction bases numbered 4, after V lost 5 bases and J lost 9 bases. CDR3 bases: TGTGCCAGCAGCAGGGACAGGGGAGTTGAGCAGTTCTTC. This sequence encodes CASSRDRGVEQFF.

This clone has a handful of counts. The rearrangement joins TRBV27 to TRBJ1-4; 12 bases map to TRBD1. Trimming cost V 3 bases and J 8 bases; bases outside gene matches: 7. The CDR3 totals 16 residues. Germline V gene lookup returns CDR1 MNHEY and CDR2 SMNVEV (reference sequence). The CDR3 loop is CASSFSPGTGGEKLFF. The CDR3, as DNA: TGTGCCAGCAGTTTCTCTCCCGGGACAGGGGGCGAAAAACTGTTTTTT.

The chain employs TRBV28 and TRBJ1-2; D may be TRBD1 (6 bases). CDR3 length: 12 amino acids. Trimming took off 7 bases at V and 4 bases at J, with 10 bases between the two ends. Per germline, CDR1 MDHEN and CDR2 SYDVKM. The CDR3 spells CASTRTAYGYTF. In DNA form, the CDR3 reads TGTGCCAGCACCCGGACAGCCTATGGCTACACCTTC.

V usage is TRBV5-1 and J usage is TRBJ1-5; TRBD1 agrees at 8 bases. The CDR3 is 17 residues long. Losses at the gene ends were 4 bases for V and 4 bases for J; bases not matched to a gene: 13. Germline V gene data show CDR1 as SGHRS and CDR2 as YFSETQ. CDR3 in amino acids: CASSLQPTGDGNQPQHF. The CDR3 coding sequence is TGCGCCAGCAGCCTACAGCCGACAGGGGATGGGAATCAGCCCCAGCATTTT.

This chain connects TRBV7-2 to TRBJ1-2, with TRBD1 matching 9 bases. The CDR3 spans 15 residues. The V gene's germline CDR1 is SGHTA and CDR2 FQGNSA. V was pared by 5 bases and J by 6 bases, with 10 bases of the junction left unmatched. The CDR3 loop reads CASSMMGDRAHGYTF. The CDR3 nucleotides are TGTGCCAGCAGCATGATGGGGGACAGGGCCCATGGCTACACCTTC.

This clone was found many times. The chain is built from TRBV29-1 and TRBJ2-1, with D perhaps matching TRBD2 (7 bases). The CDR3 is 15 residues long. Germline CDR1 and CDR2: SQVTM and ANQGSEA. V lost 5 bases and J 4 bases, leaving 18 bases between the germline ends. CDR3 sequence: CSVTQGWEGYNEQFF. DNA for the CDR3: TGCAGCGTTACACAGGGATGGGAGGGGTACAATGAGCAGTTCTTC.

The V gene is TRBV11-2, the J gene TRBJ1-1, with a tentative D call TRBD1 (6 bases). Trimming shortened V by 1 base and J by 3 bases, and 12 bases separated the two germline ends. Germline V gene data show CDR1 as SGHAT and CDR2 as FQNNGV. This CDR3 has 15 residues. The CDR3 loop is CASSLARGLYTEAFF. The CDR3 DNA is TGTGCCAGCAGCTTAGCCAGGGGTCTCTACACTGAAGCTTTCTTT.

The chain joins TRBV7-9 to TRBJ2-2, with TRBD2 identical over 7 bases. V gave up 3 bases and J gave up 5 bases; unmatched junction bases: 6. This CDR3 contains 15 residues. Per germline, CDR1 SEHNR and CDR2 FQNEAQ (reference sequence). CDR3 protein: CASSLAPAGTGELFF. CDR3 sequence (DNA): TGTGCCAGCAGCTTGGCTCCAGCGGGAACCGGGGAGCTGTTTTTT. The full variable domain, completed using reference TRBV7-9 and TRBJ2-2, is DTGVSQNPRHKITKRGQNVTFRCDPISEHNRLYWYRQTLGQGPEFLTYFQNEAQLEKSRLLSDRFSAERPKGSFSTLEIQRTEQGDSAMYLCASSLAPAGTGELFFGEGSRLTVL.

The CDR3 nucleotides read TGTGCCAGCAGTTATGTACCACGGGAGACCCAGTACTTC. As protein: CASSYVPRETQYF. The gene calls are TRBV6-5 and TRBJ2-5; D is unclear. CDR1 MNHEY and CDR2 SVGAGI come from the germline V gene. The CDR3 covers 13 residues. The ends were cut back, 3 bases at V and 5 bases at J, with 10 bases in the middle.

As regards this clone: Germline and junction disagree at one end, which may indicate a read error. The chain couples TRBV7-6 to TRBJ2-7, with 7 bases aligning to TRBD1. This CDR3 is built from 14 residues. CDR1 and CDR2 from the germline V gene are SGHVS and FNYEAQ. The CDR3 loop is CASSLRQGLYKQYF. The CDR3 DNA sequence: TGTGCCAGCAGTCTGAGACAGGGTCTCTACAAGCAGTACTTC.

The chain employs TRBV11-2 and TRBJ2-1, with D unclear. CDR3 length: 12 amino acids. The germline gives CDR1 SGHAT, CDR2 FQNNGV. V lost 2 bases to trimming and J lost 6 bases, with 5 bases between them. The CDR3 nucleotides are TGTGCCAGCAGCTTAATCCTCAATGAGCAGTTCTTC. Protein product: CASSLILNEQFF.

The V and J genes are TRBV4-3 and TRBJ2-3, with 7 positions matching TRBD1. There are 17 residues in the CDR3. The germline V gene encodes CDR1 LGHNA and CDR2 YSLEER. J lost 2 bases, V lost 3 bases, and 11 bases had no gene match. CDR3 sequence (DNA): TGCGCCAGCAGCCAGGGGATACCGGGACAGCTCACAGATACGCAGTATTTT. This codes for CASSQGIPGQLTDTQYF.

V is TRBV11-2 and J is TRBJ2-5, with D possibly TRBD2 on 6 matching bases. V was pared by 5 bases and J by 4 bases, with 14 bases between. Germline V lookup: CDR1 SGHAT, CDR2 FQNNGV. This CDR3 contains 14 residues. CDR3 DNA: TGTGCCAGCAGCCTTAGGGTAGCGGTAGAGACCCAGTACTTC. Protein: CASSLRVAVETQYF.

V and J are TRBV5-1 and TRBJ1-2; maybe TRBD1 (5 bases). The length of the CDR3 is 13 residues. The V end lost 4 bases, the J end lost 6 bases, and 13 bases lay between the germline ends. Per the germline V gene, CDR1 is SGHRS and CDR2 is YFSETQ. The CDR3 loop reads CASSPGTVDGYTF. The CDR3 DNA reads TGCGCCAGCAGCCCCGGGACTGTAGATGGCTACACCTTC.

Only one count was recorded for this clone. The J gene is TRBJ2-3, the V gene TRBV23-1; 10 bases fit TRBD1. TRBV23-1 is annotated as an ORF whose role is uncertain. Trimming removed 0 bases from V and 4 bases from J; junction bases left unmatched: 22. The CDR3 sequence is 22 residues long. This chain's CDR3 is CASSQSFVRQGADKSWADTQYF. CDR3 DNA: TGCGCCAGCAGTCAATCCTTTGTGCGACAGGGGGCGGATAAGTCGTGGGCAGATACGCAGTATTTT.

The V and J genes are TRBV18 and TRBJ1-5; D uncertain. Trimming shortened V by 4 bases and J by 3 bases, and 7 bases separated the two germline ends. CDR1 and CDR2 (germline): KGHSH, LQKENI. This CDR3 is built from 13 residues. The CDR3 DNA reads TGTGCCAGCTCACGGGCACACAATCAGCCCCAGCATTTT. Translating gives CASSRAHNQPQHF.

V gene TRBV9 combines with J gene TRBJ1-6, with 8 bases aligning to TRBD1. The CDR3 is made up of 14 amino acids. The germline gives CDR1 SGDLS, CDR2 YYNGEE. V lost 2 bases to trimming and J lost 10 bases; unmatched junction nucleotides: 5. CDR3 region: CASSVLQGDSPLHF. The CDR3 DNA follows: TGTGCCAGCAGCGTGTTACAGGGGGACTCACCCCTCCACTTT.

The chain recombines TRBV3-1 (or the pseudogene TRBV3-2) with TRBJ2-6, with 11 bases matching TRBD2. Germline V gives CDR1 LGHDT, CDR2 YNNKEL (reference sequence). CDR3 length: 19 amino acids. V dropped 4 bases and J dropped 0; count of bases not matched to a gene: 8. The CDR3 coding sequence is TGTGCCAGCAGCCCTGGGACTAGCGGAACGAGCTCTGGGGCCAACGTCCTGACTTTC. It yields the protein CASSPGTSGTSSGANVLTF.

The chain is built from TRBV27 and TRBJ2-7; TRBD1 aligns across 8 bases. This CDR3 contains 13 residues. Germline V CDR1 and CDR2: MNHEY, SMNVEV (reference sequence). J was trimmed by 2 bases and V by 5 bases; bases with no gene match: 2. CDR3 DNA sequence: TGTGCCAGCAGTCCGGGACAGGCCTACGAGCAGTACTTC. Encoded protein: CASSPGQAYEQYF.

The chain has TRBV7-6 and TRBJ1-6, with a possible D match to TRBD1 (5 bases). Trimming took 5 bases from V and 8 from J, leaving 19 bases between them. The CDR3 is made up of 16 amino acids. Germline V CDR1 and CDR2: SGHVS, FNYEAQ. The CDR3 reads CASSPSGAGIDSPLHF. The CDR3 DNA follows: TGTGCCAGCAGCCCATCCGGGGCGGGGATTGATTCACCCCTCCACTTT.

This clone was counted once. This chain joins TRBV7-9 and TRBJ1-2, with 7 nucleotides matching TRBD1. The germline V gene encodes CDR1 SEHNR and CDR2 FQNEAQ (reference sequence). V dropped 6 bases and J dropped 6; count of bases not matched to a gene: 16. This CDR3 spans 16 amino acids. The CDR3 coding sequence is TGTGCCAGCAGTCAGCTTCTGGGGACAGAACTAAATGGCTACACCTTC. It yields the protein CASSQLLGTELNGYTF.

The V and J genes are TRBV7-2 and TRBJ2-1, with D perhaps TRBD1 (7 bases). The V gene's germline CDR1 is SGHTA and CDR2 FQGNSA. The V and J ends lost 3 bases and 7 bases respectively, with 25 bases between them. The CDR3 consists of 18 residues. CDR3: CASSFRRAGGLGGNEQFF. The CDR3 nucleotides read TGTGCCAGCAGCTTTCGTCGTGCAGGGGGTCTAGGAGGGAATGAGCAGTTCTTC.

In this sample, this clone turned up once. The rearrangement links TRBV27 to TRBJ2-7; TRBD2 matches 11 bases. The trim removed 1 base at V and 1 base at J, leaving 0 bases unmatched. The CDR3 has 15 residues. Germline CDR1 is MNHEY and CDR2 is SMNVEV (reference sequence). CDR3 in DNA: TGTGCCAGCAGTTTATGGACTAGCGGGTCCTACGAGCAGTACTTC. Amino acids: CASSLWTSGSYEQYF.